A single T cell receptor (beta chain) is shown here with its context. No antigen is known for it. Primers included in the PCR were 60 Vbeta and 13 Jbeta primers. TCRdb's table, derived via immunoSEQ multiplex PCR, lists solely in-frame clones and lacks some. The table shows 150,000 or so clones, with 70% to 80% occurring only once. The CDR3 is 17 residues long. The source of the sample is a study of cytomegalovirus exposure and HLA in healthy donors. Findings of the study overall: Later analysis indicated greater clonal expansion among HLA-associated TCR beta chains than among equally common other chains.

This rearrangement joins TRBV21-1 to TRBJ1-5; the D call of TRBD1 is as the table states it, not checked on the DNA. TRBV21-1 is a pseudogene. The sample consisted of PBMCs. The clonotype comes from a man in his forties in good health and CMV-seropositive. The CDR3 DNA sequence: TGTGCCAGCAGCAAAAGGCATAGGGACAGGGGCAATCAGCCCCAGCATTTT. Translating gives CASSKRHRDRGNQPQHF.